What follows are 29 T cell receptor beta chains derived from one specimen sequenced in a study of blood T cell repertoires in COVID-19. Method: immunoSEQ multiplex PCR; TCRdb's copy keeps in-frame clones and lacks some. The sample holds fewer than 60,000 clones, around 81% seen once. Sample: peripheral blood. All receptors derive from an elderly woman with COVID-19, enrolled during active disease.

The V gene is TRBV2, the J gene TRBJ1-5; D perhaps matches TRBD1 (6 bases). There are 15 residues in the CDR3. Germline V gene sequence: CDR1 SNHLY, CDR2 FYNNEI. Trimming pared 1 base from V and 2 bases from J, leaving 9 bases between. The CDR3 DNA sequence: TGTGCCAGCAGTGAAGGAAGACAGGGCAATCAGCCCCAGCATTTT. This gives the protein CASSEGRQGNQPQHF.

The chain carries TRBV7-9 and TRBJ2-3; 9 bases are shared with TRBD2. This CDR3 is built from 16 residues. Looked up from germline, CDR1 is SEHNR and CDR2 is FQNEAQ (reference sequence). The trim removed 1 base at V and 2 bases at J, leaving 4 bases unmatched. CDR3 sequence: CASSLGGRALTDTQYF. CDR3 sequence (DNA): TGTGCCAGCAGCTTAGGCGGGAGGGCCCTCACAGATACGCAGTATTTT.

The chain couples TRBV19 to TRBJ1-6, with a possible D match to TRBD1 (5 bases). Trimming took off 6 bases at V and 6 bases at J, with 9 bases between the two ends. This CDR3 has 13 amino acids. Germline assignment: CDR1 LNHDA and CDR2 SQIVND (reference sequence). CDR3 residues: CASRVQGNSPLHF. CDR3 in DNA: TGTGCCAGTAGGGTGCAGGGTAATTCACCCCTCCACTTT.

V is TRBV4-1 and J is TRBJ2-3; D might be TRBD1 (5 bases). The CDR3 has 16 residues. Per germline, CDR1 MGHRA and CDR2 YSYEKL. V was shortened by 4 bases and J by 1 base, with 15 bases between the two germline ends. The CDR3 is CASSRARASGTDTQYF. DNA for the CDR3: TGCGCCAGCAGCCGCGCCAGGGCCTCGGGCACAGATACGCAGTATTTT.

This clone came up once. The chain couples TRBV15 to TRBJ2-2, with 7 bases identical to TRBD2. CDR1 and CDR2 from the germline V gene are LNHNV and YYDKDF (reference sequence). The CDR3 totals 17 residues. The V segment lost 0 bases and the J segment 3 bases; nucleotides outside the gene matches: 7. CDR3: CATSRDGRGPDTGELFF. In DNA form, the CDR3 reads TGTGCCACCAGCAGAGATGGGAGGGGTCCGGACACCGGGGAGCTGTTTTTT.

The chain uses TRBV7-9 and TRBJ2-7; D is perhaps TRBD1 (6 bases). This CDR3 has 14 amino acids. Germline-derived CDR1 and CDR2 are SEHNR and FQNEAQ (reference sequence). The V gene lost 5 bases and the J gene lost 5 bases, with 16 bases spanning the gap. The DNA of the CDR3 is TGTGCCAGCAGCCCTACAGGGTATAAGGACGAGCAGTACTTC. It yields the protein CASSPTGYKDEQYF.

The rearrangement uses TRBV30 and TRBJ2-6, with a weak D call TRBD1 (5 bases). V lost 5 bases and J lost 1, with 18 bases in between. The germline CDR1 and CDR2 sequences are GTSNPN and SVGIG (reference sequence). The CDR3 is 17 amino acids. The CDR3 region has the DNA TGTGCCTGGGTCCGCCGGCAGGGAACGTCTGGGGCCAACGTCCTGACTTTC. Translation: CAWVRRQGTSGANVLTF.

V is TRBV24-1 and J is TRBJ2-1, with D possibly being TRBD1 (7 bases). CDR3 length: 17 residues. Germline lookup yields CDR1 KGHDR and CDR2 SFDVKD. V lost 1 base and J 7 bases, leaving 19 bases between the germline ends. CDR3 nucleotide sequence: TGTGCCACCAGTGATTTAATGGGCAGGGGGGCAATAAATGAGCAGTTCTTC. This codes for CATSDLMGRGAINEQFF.

The chain carries TRBV7-9 and TRBJ2-3; maybe TRBD1 (6 bases). Germline V CDR1 and CDR2: SEHNR, FQNEAQ (reference sequence). The CDR3 extends over 16 amino acids. Trimming removed 5 bases at V and 1 base at J, with 16 bases between. CDR3: CASSPPGVARTDTQYF. The DNA for the CDR3 is TGTGCCAGCAGCCCGCCAGGGGTTGCCCGCACAGATACGCAGTATTTT.

Of note for this clone: The sample holds other DNA sequences that translate to the same CDR3. V is TRBV6-5 and J is TRBJ2-7, with 9 bases matching TRBD2. V gave up 0 bases and J gave up 0 bases; unmatched junction bases: 0. The CDR3 spans 15 residues. In germline, CDR1 is MNHEY, CDR2 SVGAGI. The CDR3 reads CASSYSLAGSYEQYF. The CDR3 DNA follows: TGTGCCAGCAGTTACTCACTAGCGGGCTCCTACGAGCAGTACTTC.

The chain links TRBV5-1 to TRBJ2-3; 16 bases are shared with TRBD2. Germline V gene lookup returns CDR1 SGHRS and CDR2 YFSETQ. V was clipped by 0 bases and J by 5 bases; unmatched bases: 9. This CDR3 contains 19 residues. CDR3 bases: TGCGCCAGCAGCTTGGCCCCGGGACTAGCGGGAGGGCGTTTAGATACGCAGTATTTT. Its translation: CASSLAPGLAGGRLDTQYF.

The chain employs TRBV28 and TRBJ1-1; D perhaps matches TRBD1 (5 bases). This CDR3 has 13 residues. CDR1 and CDR2 from the germline V gene are MDHEN and SYDVKM. The germline V and J ends were trimmed by 1 base and 9 bases, with 12 bases remaining between them. Here the CDR3 reads CASSLSGRDQAFF. The DNA for the CDR3 is TGTGCCAGCAGTTTATCAGGGCGGGACCAAGCTTTCTTT.

This clone was seen once. The CDR3: CASSAGLVGGNEQFF. The CDR3, as DNA: TGTGCCAGCAGCGCGGGACTAGTTGGTGGGAATGAGCAGTTCTTC. The chain uses TRBV9 and TRBJ2-1, with 8 bases aligning to TRBD2. Germline loops: CDR1 SGDLS, CDR2 YYNGEE. The V gene end was trimmed by 3 bases and the J gene end by 7 bases; junction bases not matched to a gene: 9. CDR3 size: 15 residues. Using reference TRBV9 and TRBJ2-1 for the parts outside the CDR3, the full variable domain is DSGVTQTPKHLITATGQRVTLRCSPRSGDLSVYWYQQSLDQGLQFLIQYYNGEERAKGNILERFSAQQFPDLHSELNLSSLELGDSALYFCASSAGLVGGNEQFFGPGTRLTVL.

This CDR3 reads CASSYTETDNSPLHF. The DNA of the CDR3 is TGTGCCAGCAGTTACACTGAGACAGATAATTCACCCCTCCACTTT. V usage is TRBV6-5 and J usage is TRBJ1-6, with a possible D match to TRBD1 (5 bases). In germline, CDR1 is MNHEY, CDR2 SVGAGI. The CDR3 consists of 15 residues. Trimming took off 2 bases at V and 5 bases at J, with 10 bases between the two ends.

The chain links TRBV15 to TRBJ2-2; possible D gene TRBD2, 5 bases. Trimming stripped 2 bases from V and 7 bases from J, with 14 bases between. Germline V lookup: CDR1 LNHNV, CDR2 YYDKDF (reference sequence). The CDR3 is 15 residues long. This CDR3 is CATSRSRDLLGELFF. The CDR3 coding sequence is TGTGCCACCAGCAGATCCCGGGATCTTCTCGGGGAGCTGTTTTTT.

This clone was seen just once. The chain joins TRBV7-9 to TRBJ1-1, with D perhaps matching TRBD1 (5 bases). The CDR3 runs to 14 residues. The V gene lost 5 bases and the J gene lost 4 bases, with 14 bases spanning the gap. From germline, CDR1 is SEHNR and CDR2 FQNEAQ (reference sequence). The DNA of the CDR3 is TGTGCCAGCAGCCTCGACAGTGGGATCACTGAAGCTTTCTTT. This translates into CASSLDSGITEAFF.

The chain employs TRBV7-3 and TRBJ2-5; D is possibly TRBD2 (6 bases). Trimming stripped 4 bases from V and 0 bases from J, with 9 bases between. The CDR3 extends over 14 amino acids. The germline V gene has CDR1 SGHTA and CDR2 FQGTGA. The DNA of the CDR3 is TGTGCCAGCAGCTATGGGGGGTACCAAGAGACCCAGTACTTC. This translates into CASSYGGYQETQYF.

This clone has only a few counts. This chain joins TRBV30 and TRBJ2-7; TRBD1 matches 7 bases. Germline-derived CDR1 and CDR2 are GTSNPN and SVGIG (reference sequence). CDR3 length: 14 amino acids. Germline trimming cut 3 bases from V and 6 bases from J; bases unmatched to any gene: 11. The CDR3 loop reads CAWRPDRLISEQYF. In DNA form, the CDR3 reads TGTGCCTGGAGACCGGACAGGTTAATCTCCGAGCAGTACTTC.

The rearrangement links TRBV5-1 to TRBJ2-3; no firm D call. V lost 5 bases, J lost 6 bases, and 7 bases lay in between. CDR1 is SGHRS, CDR2 YFSETQ, per germline. The CDR3 length is 11 residues. CDR3 nucleotide sequence: TGCGCCAGCAGAAACTTGGATACGCAGTATTTT. This gives the protein CASRNLDTQYF.

The J gene is TRBJ2-4, the V gene TRBV6-5; 7 bases are a match to TRBD1. Germline lookup yields CDR1 MNHEY and CDR2 SVGAGI. The CDR3 runs 16 residues. V was clipped by 2 bases and J by 2 bases; unmatched bases: 6. CDR3 nucleotides: TGTGCCAGCAGTTACGAAGGGGGCGTTTCCAAAAACATTCAGTACTTC. Translating it yields CASSYEGGVSKNIQYF.

The V call is TRBV11-2, the J call TRBJ2-5, with unresolved D. Germline V lookup: CDR1 SGHAT, CDR2 FQNNGV. Trimming cost V 3 bases and J 0 bases, with 5 bases left between them. This CDR3 has 13 amino acids. The CDR3 spells CASSFLYQETQYF. CDR3 DNA: TGTGCCAGCAGCTTCCTGTACCAAGAGACCCAGTACTTC. The full variable domain, its missing parts supplied by reference TRBV11-2 and TRBJ2-5, is EAGVAQSPRYKIIEKRQSVAFWCNPISGHATLYWYQQILGQGPKLLIQFQNNGVVDDSQLPKDRFSAERLKGVDSTLKIQPAKLEDSAVYLCASSFLYQETQYFGPGTRLLVL.

V is TRBV28 and J is TRBJ2-7; 8 bases fit TRBD2. Trimming took 5 bases from V and 6 from J; bases not matched to a gene: 12. Germline CDR1 MDHEN, CDR2 SYDVKM. The length of the CDR3 is 15 residues. CDR3 in DNA: TGTGCCAGCAGTCCGTATAGGACTAGCTCGTTCGAGCAGTACTTC. Protein: CASSPYRTSSFEQYF.

The chain has TRBV24-1 and TRBJ2-1; a possible D gene is TRBD1 (7 bases). Trimming took 8 bases from V and 7 from J, leaving 11 bases between them. This CDR3 has 12 residues. Germline loops: CDR1 KGHDR, CDR2 SFDVKD. The CDR3 sequence is CATTGGRNEQFF. CDR3 nucleotides: TGTGCCACCACAGGGGGGCGGAATGAGCAGTTCTTC.

This sequence joins TRBV10-1 and TRBJ1-2, with 9 bases lining up with TRBD1. V shed 6 bases, J shed 6 bases, and the junction held 5 bases outside the gene matches. The CDR3 has 13 amino acids. CDR1 is WNHNN and CDR2 is SYGVQD in the germline V gene (reference sequence). The CDR3, as DNA: TGCGCCAGCAGCGCCGGGACAGGGAATGGCTACACCTTC. It yields the protein CASSAGTGNGYTF.

The CDR3 DNA follows: TGTGCCAGCTCACCAGGACAGAAACTTCAAGAGACCCAGTACTTC. Translated, it gives CASSPGQKLQETQYF. The V call is TRBV18, the J call TRBJ2-5; tentative D call: TRBD1 (6 bases). Trimming took off 2 bases at V and 2 bases at J, with 12 bases between the two ends. CDR1 and CDR2 from the germline V gene are KGHSH and LQKENI. The CDR3 has 15 residues.

This rearrangement joins TRBV6-6 to TRBJ2-1; TRBD2 aligns across 7 bases. Germline V CDR1 and CDR2: MNHNY, SVGAGI (reference sequence). The CDR3 runs 15 residues. Trimming cost V 11 bases and J 0 bases; bases outside gene matches: 10. The CDR3 is CAGGSGPSSYNEQFF. The CDR3 coding sequence is TGTGCCGGGGGTAGCGGGCCGAGCTCCTACAATGAGCAGTTCTTC.

This clone was seen a single time. The V gene is TRBV29-1, the J gene TRBJ2-1; possible D gene TRBD1, 6 bases. The germline V gene has CDR1 SQVTM and CDR2 ANQGSEA. Trimming removed 6 bases at V and 7 bases at J, with 10 bases between. CDR3 length equals 11 residues. The CDR3 DNA reads TGCAGCGTCCACAGGGTAAATGAGCAGTTCTTC. This codes for CSVHRVNEQFF.

This chain joins TRBV11-3 and TRBJ2-3, with D unresolved. The V end lost 0 bases, the J end lost 6 bases, and 7 bases lay between the germline ends. Germline V gives CDR1 SGHNT, CDR2 YENEEA. This CDR3 region has 13 residues. The CDR3 DNA reads as TGTGCCAGCAGCTTAGATGTCTCTGATACGCAGTATTTT. The encoded protein is CASSLDVSDTQYF.

This rearrangement joins TRBV3-1 (or the pseudogene TRBV3-2) to TRBJ2-7; a possible D gene is TRBD2 (6 bases). The CDR3 sequence is 13 residues long. In germline, CDR1 is LGHDT, CDR2 YNNKEL (reference sequence). V lost 7 bases and J 7 bases, leaving 17 bases between the germline ends. Here the CDR3 reads CASKDWAGGEQYF. The CDR3 bases are TGTGCCAGCAAGGACTGGGCCGGGGGAGAGCAGTACTTC.